This T cell receptor beta chain was sequenced during a study of blood T cell repertoires in COVID-19. The overall study: The cDNA or gDNA used as material had been derived from T cells, B-cell-depleted T cells, or PBMCs.

The CDR3 is 13 amino acids. The V end lost 3 bases, the J end lost 4 bases, and 9 bases lay between the germline ends. Germline CDR1 MDHEN, CDR2 SYDVKM. TCRdb keeps only in-frame clones here, not all; method: immunoSEQ multiplex PCR. The sample has hundreds of thousands of clones, around 89% seen once. Sequenced material: PBMCs or T cells enriched from blood (not recorded which). This sequence was found in a woman aged 18 to 35 with acute COVID-19. This rearrangement joins TRBV28 to TRBJ1-2; D not certain. CDR3 DNA sequence: TGTGCCAGCAGTTTGATTACAGCCTATGGCTACACCTTC. Protein: CASSLITAYGYTF.